This TCR beta chain appears in the sequencing data of a study of T-cell reconstitution after alpha-beta-depleted transplantation in children. Broader study findings: Hyperexpanded clones declined; after one year, newly produced T cells mostly supplied diversity.

A remark on this clonotype: Its antigen is not identified.

Using unique molecular identifiers, the investigators prepared the TCRbeta library. TCRdb re-derived calls from the PCR reads in MiXCR, one entry per CDR3 protein. The table has more than 300,000 distinct CDR3 sequences, about 16% seen once. The CDR3 sequence is 17 residues long. Germline V gives CDR1 LGHNA, CDR2 YNFKEQ. Deletions cut 4 bases from V and 0 bases from J, with 16 bases between. The input for sequencing was PBMCs, mostly from graft donor cells, taken 360 days after TCRalphabeta/CD19-depleted stem cell transplant. The J gene is TRBJ2-1, the V gene TRBV4-2, with D uncertain. The source is a male patient aged 2 to 9 who had a stem cell transplant for acute lymphoblastic leukemia, so the T cells may come from the graft donor. CDR3 nucleotide sequence: TGTGCCAGCAGCCGTCGGCAGACGGGCCTCTCCTACAATGAGCAGTTCTTC. Amino acid sequence: CASSRRQTGLSYNEQFF.